Listed here are 19 T cell receptor beta chains from one sample, sequenced in a study of T cells in localized non-small cell lung cancer. Clones were sequenced by immunoSEQ multiplex PCR, and TCRdb holds only the in-frame ones, with some missing. The sample lists 60,000 to 85,000 clones, 85% to 90% occurring once. Sequencing was performed on peripheral blood, taken before any cancer treatment. These TCRs come from a male donor aged 60 or over with stage III squamous cell lung carcinoma.

The genes are TRBV28 and TRBJ2-5; D assignment may be TRBD1 or TRBD2 (6 bases each). The ends were cut back, 7 bases at V and 4 bases at J, with 19 bases in the middle. The germline gives CDR1 MDHEN, CDR2 SYDVKM. The CDR3 is 15 residues long. The CDR3 loop is CASTGDTRARETQYF. CDR3 in DNA: TGTGCCAGCACGGGGGACACAAGGGCAAGAGAGACCCAGTACTTC.

The CDR3 reads CALQGEGTGELFF. As DNA, the CDR3 is TGTGCCCTGCAAGGGGAGGGGACCGGGGAGCTGTTTTTT. The chain recombines TRBV19 with TRBJ2-2; 7 bases fit TRBD2. V shed 11 bases, J shed 5 bases, and the junction held 8 bases outside the gene matches. Germline values: CDR1 LNHDA, CDR2 SQIVND (reference sequence). The CDR3 length is 13 residues.

The V gene is TRBV2, the J gene TRBJ2-7, with D possibly being TRBD1 or TRBD2 (5 bases each). This CDR3 has 13 residues. Germline loops: CDR1 SNHLY, CDR2 FYNNEI. The V and J ends lost 3 bases and 3 bases respectively, with 9 bases between them. For the CDR3, the DNA is TGTGCCAGCAGTGAGGGGGAAAGCTACGAGCAGTACTTC. Its translation: CASSEGESYEQYF.

This chain connects TRBV29-1 to TRBJ2-1; a possible D gene is TRBD1 (6 bases). Germline loops: CDR1 SQVTM, CDR2 ANQGSEA. V was clipped by 4 bases and J by 3 bases, with 10 bases between them. The CDR3 contains 13 residues. The CDR3 loop reads CSVATGSYNEQFF. The CDR3 coding sequence is TGCAGCGTTGCGACAGGAAGCTACAATGAGCAGTTCTTC.

This chain joins TRBV19 and TRBJ1-2; 8 bases are shared with TRBD1. Germline CDR1 and CDR2: LNHDA and SQIVND (reference sequence). The CDR3 runs 15 residues. J was trimmed by 6 bases and V by 4 bases; bases with no gene match: 10. The CDR3 sequence: CASSTGRGQENGYTF. CDR3 DNA: TGTGCCAGTAGTACTGGCCGGGGACAGGAGAATGGCTACACCTTC.

This sequence joins TRBV18 and TRBJ2-7; 7 bases are shared with TRBD1. Germline loops: CDR1 KGHSH, CDR2 LQKENI. The CDR3 is 14 amino acids. Trimming took 5 bases from V and 6 from J; bases not matched to a gene: 10. The DNA of the CDR3 is TGTGCCAGCTCAGGGGGACGACAGGGCAGCGAGCAGTACTTC. It encodes CASSGGRQGSEQYF. The variable domain in full, completed from reference TRBV18 and TRBJ2-7, reads NAGVMQNPRHLVRRRGQEARLRCSPMKGHSHVYWYRQLPEEGLKFMVYLQKENIIDESGMPKERFSAEFPKEGPSILRIQQVVRGDSAAYFCASSGGRQGSEQYFGPGTRLTVT.

This chain uses TRBV11-3 with TRBJ2-3; 7 bases align to TRBD1. The junction had 0 bases not matched to a gene; V was cut back by 2 bases and J by 4 bases. The CDR3 loop spans 13 amino acids. Looked up from germline, CDR1 is SGHNT and CDR2 is YENEEA. In DNA, the CDR3 is TGTGCCAGCAGCTTACAGGGGGCAGATACGCAGTATTTT. This gives the protein CASSLQGADTQYF.

The table lists this clone with a few counts. The chain recombines TRBV5-4 with TRBJ1-1, with 8 bases aligning to TRBD1. The CDR3 spans 16 residues. V was clipped by 5 bases and J by 0 bases; unmatched bases: 9. Germline CDR1 is SGHNT and CDR2 is YYREEE (reference sequence). As DNA, the CDR3 is TGTGCCAGCAGGAGCGGGACAGGTAACATGAACACTGAAGCTTTCTTT. This codes for CASRSGTGNMNTEAFF.

The CDR3 region has the DNA TGTGCCAGCAGCCGATTGGGACAGAGCCAGCAGTACTTC. Translation gives CASSRLGQSQQYF. The chain couples TRBV6-5 to TRBJ2-7, with 7 bases aligning to TRBD1. V lost 6 bases to trimming and J lost 8 bases; unmatched junction nucleotides: 10. The germline V gene encodes CDR1 MNHEY and CDR2 SVGAGI. CDR3 length equals 13 residues.

The V call is TRBV5-1, the J call TRBJ1-1, with D possibly being TRBD1 (5 bases). This CDR3 spans 14 amino acids. Trimming took 4 bases from V and 0 from J, leaving 10 bases between them. The germline CDR1 and CDR2 sequences are SGHRS and YFSETQ. Written as DNA, the CDR3 is TGCGCCAGCAGCAAGGGGCAAATGAACACTGAAGCTTTCTTT. Protein product: CASSKGQMNTEAFF.

The J gene is TRBJ2-3, the V gene TRBV5-6, with unresolved D. CDR1 is SGHDT, CDR2 YYEEEE, per germline. The CDR3 runs 14 residues. V was clipped by 4 bases and J by 4 bases, with 13 bases between them. Written as DNA, the CDR3 is TGTGCCAGCAGCCCGGTCTTCGCGGCAGATACGCAGTATTTT. It codes for CASSPVFAADTQYF.

The rearrangement uses TRBV4-2 and TRBJ1-5; D is perhaps TRBD1 (5 bases). Germline assignment: CDR1 LGHNA and CDR2 YNFKEQ. Trimming stripped 1 base from V and 2 bases from J, with 18 bases between. The CDR3 totals 18 residues. CDR3 DNA: TGTGCCAGCAGCCAAGGAAGAGTGGGGCGACTGGGCAATCAGCCCCAGCATTTT. It is translated as CASSQGRVGRLGNQPQHF.

The rearrangement joins TRBV5-1 to TRBJ1-2, with 8 bases that match TRBD1. The germline gives CDR1 SGHRS, CDR2 YFSETQ. The CDR3 is 14 residues long. J lost 8 bases, V lost 4 bases, and 10 bases had no gene match. CDR3 bases: TGCGCCAGCAGCCTAGACCAGGGGGCTTTAGGCTACACCTTC. This sequence encodes CASSLDQGALGYTF.

This rearrangement joins TRBV27 to TRBJ1-4, with 8 positions matching TRBD1. The germline V gene encodes CDR1 MNHEY and CDR2 SMNVEV (reference sequence). The CDR3 is 15 residues long. The ends lost 6 bases at V and 7 bases at J; junction bases unmatched: 10. CDR3 nucleotide sequence: TGTGCCAGCAGCCACACGGACAGGGCGGGTGAAAAACTGTTTTTT. Translation: CASSHTDRAGEKLFF.

The chain combines TRBV7-3 with TRBJ1-2; 9 nucleotides agree with TRBD1. This CDR3 comprises 15 residues. CDR1 SGHTA and CDR2 FQGTGA come from the germline V gene. With 5 bases clipped from V and 0 bases from J, the junction kept 4 bases outside the gene matches. The CDR3 DNA is TGTGCCAGCAGCCCTGGGACAGGGTCTAACTATGGCTACACCTTC. The encoded protein is CASSPGTGSNYGYTF.

V usage is TRBV7-2 and J usage is TRBJ2-3; no firm D call. The length of the CDR3 is 14 residues. V lost 1 base to trimming and J lost 0 bases, with 5 bases between them. Looked up from germline, CDR1 is SGHTA and CDR2 is FQGNSA. The CDR3 nucleotides read TGTGCCAGCAGCTTAGTAGTTAGCACAGATACGCAGTATTTT. Translating it yields CASSLVVSTDTQYF.

The CDR3 loop reads CASSIVSGPAGTQYF. The CDR3, as DNA: TGTGCCAGTAGTATCGTTAGCGGACCGGCTGGGACCCAGTACTTC. The chain is built from TRBV19 and TRBJ2-5; D is possibly TRBD2 (6 bases). Trimming left V 3 bases short and J 7 bases short, with 18 bases between. This CDR3 has 15 residues. Germline V CDR1 and CDR2: LNHDA, SQIVND (reference sequence).

The rearrangement uses TRBV6-6 and TRBJ2-7; D is possibly TRBD1 (7 bases). Trimming pared 6 bases from V and 0 bases from J, leaving 12 bases between. Germline V gene sequence: CDR1 MNHNY, CDR2 SVGAGI (reference sequence). The CDR3 extends over 14 amino acids. CDR3 in amino acids: CASREGQNSYEQYV. The CDR3 nucleotides read TGTGCCAGCAGGGAGGGACAGAACTCCTACGAGCAGTACGTC.

The rearrangement uses TRBV30 and TRBJ2-6; D may correspond to TRBD1 or TRBD2 (5 bases each). CDR3 size: 15 residues. The germline V and J ends were trimmed by 2 bases and 2 bases, with 10 bases remaining between them. Looked up from germline, CDR1 is GTSNPN and CDR2 is SVGIG (reference sequence). Here the CDR3 DNA reads TGTGCCTGGAGTACCGGGACGACTGGGGCCAACGTCCTGACTTTC. This codes for CAWSTGTTGANVLTF.